This T cell receptor beta chain is drawn from a study of blood T cell repertoires in COVID-19. The wider study: T cells, B-cell-depleted T cells, or PBMCs supplied cDNA or gDNA.

Enrolled through a virtual design, the participants were between about 18 and 100 years of age and came from about two dozen US areas. Recovered participants had two consecutive negative NP/OP PCR tests, healthcare professional clearance, or symptom resolution. The sample holds a few counts of this clone. The CDR3 totals 16 residues. The V gene end was trimmed by 5 bases and the J gene end by 6 bases; junction bases not matched to a gene: 9. The germline CDR1 and CDR2 sequences are SGHTA and FQGTGA. As processed by the authors: For nucleated cells, counts were estimated from reference gene primer amplification. TCRdb's copy holds only in-frame clones and misses some; the assay was immunoSEQ multiplex PCR. V and J calls plus clone size are reproduced from that table; the DNA served to infer D and trimming. The profile shows 250,000 to 350,000 clones, about 88% of them singletons.

The chain employs TRBV7-3 and TRBJ2-7, with 14 bases lining up with TRBD2. Sequenced material: PBMCs or T cells enriched from blood (not recorded which). This clonotype was sampled from a woman between 50 and 59 years old who had recovered from COVID-19. The DNA of the CDR3 is TGTGCCAGCAGCCTTGGACTAGCGGGAGGAGTAAGCGAGCAGTACTTC. Residues: CASSLGLAGGVSEQYF.